This T cell receptor (beta chain) was found in a study of regulatory T cells in long-lasting Graves disease. CDR1 and CDR2 (germline): SGHDT, YYEEEE. Trimming cost V 4 bases and J 7 bases, with 14 bases left between them. This CDR3 has 14 amino acids. Study findings and constraints: In persistent patients, shared public clonotypes (about 2,800) outnumbered those in new patients (about 1,000). Results may be inaccurate due to the small sample size.

The time point was: newly diagnosed GD, antithyroid drugs for less than 3 months. PBMC-extracted RNA yielded the TCR library. It was by American Thyroid Association guidelines that Graves' disease was diagnosed. In its sample, this clonotype was seen a few times. Its antigen remains unidentified. For TCR beta, libraries came from iRepertoire HTBI primers and Arm-PCR of CDR3 regions. TCRdb re-analysed the multiplex PCR reads in MiXCR, keeping a single row per CDR3 protein. The repertoire holds 360,000 or so distinct CDR3 sequences, with around 15% as singletons. This sample also belongs to another study, concerning T cells in Graves' hyperthyroidism and ophthalmopathy. From that study: First-round RT-PCR of the TCR CDR3 relied on the HTBI primer set.

V is TRBV5-6 and J is TRBJ2-2; either TRBD1 or TRBD2 may supply D (5 bases each). The TCR sequence derives from a woman aged 18-30 years with Graves disease. The sequencing here drew on peripheral blood mononuclear cells (PBMCs), taken at new diagnosis, from a patient treated with antithyroid drugs. CDR3 in amino acids: CASSHGHGVGELFF. For the CDR3, the DNA is TGTGCCAGCAGCCACGGACACGGGGTCGGGGAGCTGTTTTTT.